The 3 T cell receptor beta chains given below trace back to one sample, sequenced in a study of blood T cell repertoires in COVID-19. Here immunoSEQ multiplex PCR was the method, and the copy in TCRdb shows in-frame clones only, minus some. This table has fewer than 250,000 clones, approximately 88% appearing once. The specimen sequenced was PBMCs or T cells enriched from blood (not recorded which). The receptors come from a woman aged 30 to 39 who had recovered from COVID-19.

This sequence joins TRBV3-1 (or the pseudogene TRBV3-2) and TRBJ1-5; 8 bases fit TRBD1. The CDR3 has 13 residues. The V gene's germline CDR1 is LGHDT and CDR2 YNNKEL (reference sequence). J gave up 5 bases and V 6 bases, and 3 bases lay outside the gene matches. DNA for the CDR3: TGTGCCAGCAGTAAGACAGGGGATCAGCCCCAGCATTTT. Protein product: CASSKTGDQPQHF.

J is TRBJ1-2 and V is TRBV11-2; D possibly corresponds to TRBD1 (5 bases). The V end lost 5 bases, the J end lost 4 bases, and 14 bases lay between the germline ends. The germline gives CDR1 SGHAT, CDR2 FQNNGV. There are 14 residues in the CDR3. Written as DNA, the CDR3 is TGTGCCAGCAGCCCGGATCAAGGGGCCTATGGCTACACCTTC. It translates to CASSPDQGAYGYTF.

This clone appeared many times. V is TRBV13 and J is TRBJ2-4; D remains unclear. V shed 5 bases and J shed 4 bases, with 6 bases lying between them. Germline values: CDR1 PRHDT, CDR2 FYEKMQ (reference sequence). The CDR3 covers 12 residues. The CDR3 sequence is CASSPLKNIQYF. The CDR3 nucleotides read TGTGCCAGCAGCCCACTAAAAAACATTCAGTACTTC.